This T cell receptor (beta chain) comes out of a study of cytomegalovirus exposure and HLA in healthy donors. PCR involved 60 Vbeta and 13 Jbeta primers. Study processing details: In a later analysis, 75 million to 85 million unique TCR beta chains included roughly 11 million shared by two or more donors. Profiling relied on immunoSEQ multiplex PCR, and the TCRdb table lists in-frame clones only, not all of them. V, J and clone size were drawn from that table, and D and trimming were deduced from the DNA. The sample records some 120,000 clones, 81% being singletons. From germline, CDR1 is MNHNS and CDR2 SASEGT. V lost 1 base to trimming and J lost 0 bases, with 18 bases between them. The CDR3 has 18 amino acids.

V and J are TRBV6-1 and TRBJ1-2; D possibly corresponds to TRBD1 (5 bases). Material for sequencing was PBMCs. The sequence came from a woman in her thirties or forties in good health and CMV-seronegative. The CDR3 protein is CASSEEDPQGGPNYGYTF. The CDR3 DNA reads TGTGCCAGCAGTGAAGAAGACCCCCAGGGAGGCCCTAACTATGGCTACACCTTC.